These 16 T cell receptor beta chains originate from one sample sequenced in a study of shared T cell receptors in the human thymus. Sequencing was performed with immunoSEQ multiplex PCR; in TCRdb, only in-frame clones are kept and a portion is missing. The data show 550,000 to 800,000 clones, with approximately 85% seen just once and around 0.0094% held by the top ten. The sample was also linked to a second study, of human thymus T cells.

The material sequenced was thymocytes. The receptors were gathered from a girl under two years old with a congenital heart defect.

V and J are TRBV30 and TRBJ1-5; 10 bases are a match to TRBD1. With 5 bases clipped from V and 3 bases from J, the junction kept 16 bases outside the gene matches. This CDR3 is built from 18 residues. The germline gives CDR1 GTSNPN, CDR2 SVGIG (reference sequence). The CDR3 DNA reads TGTGCCTGGGGCCGGGACAGGGGCCGCCAGGGTTACAATCAGCCCCAGCATTTT. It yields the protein CAWGRDRGRQGYNQPQHF.

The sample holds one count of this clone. CDR3 region: CASSSHPPTGAWGYTF. The CDR3 DNA is TGTGCCAGCAGTTCTCACCCACCGACAGGAGCGTGGGGCTACACCTTC. V is TRBV27 and J is TRBJ1-2; D might be TRBD1 (6 bases). Germline CDR1 and CDR2: MNHEY and SMNVEV (reference sequence). This CDR3 has 16 amino acids. Trimming cost V 4 bases and J 8 bases, with 23 bases left between them.

The DNA for the CDR3 is TGTGCCAGCAGCCATGATAAGGACCCGAAAGGGGATCAGCCCCAGCATTTT. Residues: CASSHDKDPKGDQPQHF. This chain joins TRBV27 and TRBJ1-5; D may be TRBD1 (5 bases). The CDR3 sequence is 17 residues long. With 6 bases removed from V and 5 bases from J, the gap between germline ends came to 23 bases. The germline CDR1 and CDR2 sequences are MNHEY and SMNVEV (reference sequence).

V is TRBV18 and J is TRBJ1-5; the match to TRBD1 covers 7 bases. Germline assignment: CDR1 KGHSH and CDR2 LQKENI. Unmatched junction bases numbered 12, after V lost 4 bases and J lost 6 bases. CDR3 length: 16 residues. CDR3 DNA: TGTGCCAGCTCACAGAGAAGTAACAGGGGCGGTCAGCCCCAGCATTTT. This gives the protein CASSQRSNRGGQPQHF.

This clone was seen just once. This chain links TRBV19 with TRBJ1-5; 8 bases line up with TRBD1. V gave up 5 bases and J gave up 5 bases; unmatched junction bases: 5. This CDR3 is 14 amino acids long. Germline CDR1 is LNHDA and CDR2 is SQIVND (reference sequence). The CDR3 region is CASSPDREDQPQHF. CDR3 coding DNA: TGTGCCAGTAGTCCGGACAGGGAAGATCAGCCCCAGCATTTT.

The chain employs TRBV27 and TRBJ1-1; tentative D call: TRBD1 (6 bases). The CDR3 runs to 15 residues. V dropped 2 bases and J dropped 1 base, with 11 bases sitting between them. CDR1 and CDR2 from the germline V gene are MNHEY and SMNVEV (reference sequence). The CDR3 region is CASSLLGQRNTEAFF. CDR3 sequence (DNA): TGTGCCAGCAGTTTACTAGGACAGAGGAACACTGAAGCTTTCTTT.

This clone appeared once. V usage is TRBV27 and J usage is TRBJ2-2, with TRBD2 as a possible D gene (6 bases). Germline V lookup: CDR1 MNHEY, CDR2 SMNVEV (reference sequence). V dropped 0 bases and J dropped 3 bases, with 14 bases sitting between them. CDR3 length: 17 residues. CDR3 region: CASSLSARGWDTGELFF. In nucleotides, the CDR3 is TGTGCCAGCAGTTTATCAGCTCGGGGGTGGGACACCGGGGAGCTGTTTTTT.

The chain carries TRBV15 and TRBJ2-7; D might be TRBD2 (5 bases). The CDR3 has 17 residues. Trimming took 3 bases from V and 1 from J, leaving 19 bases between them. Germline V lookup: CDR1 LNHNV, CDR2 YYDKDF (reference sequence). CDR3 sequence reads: CATSSYPTVDFSYEQYF. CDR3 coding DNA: TGTGCCACCAGCAGCTACCCGACGGTGGACTTTTCCTACGAGCAGTACTTC.

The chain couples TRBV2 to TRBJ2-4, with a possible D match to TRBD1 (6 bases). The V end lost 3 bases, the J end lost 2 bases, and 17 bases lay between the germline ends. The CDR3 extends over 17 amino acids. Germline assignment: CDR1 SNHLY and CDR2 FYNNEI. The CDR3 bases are TGTGCCAGCAGTGATAACGGGAACAGGGTGTCCAAAAACATTCAGTACTTC. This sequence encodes CASSDNGNRVSKNIQYF. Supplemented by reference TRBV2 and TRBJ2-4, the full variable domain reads EPEVTQTPSHQVTQMGQEVILRCVPISNHLYFYWYRQILGQKVEFLVSFYNNEISEKSEIFDDQFSVERPDGSNFTLKIRSTKLEDSAMYFCASSDNGNRVSKNIQYFGAGTRLSVL.

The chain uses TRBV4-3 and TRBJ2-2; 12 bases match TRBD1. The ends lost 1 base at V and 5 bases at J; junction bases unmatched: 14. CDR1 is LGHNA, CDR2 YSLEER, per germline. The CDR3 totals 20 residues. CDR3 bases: TGCGCCAGCAGCCAAGGCGGGGGGGACAGGGGGCAAGATTCAACCGGGGAGCTGTTTTTT. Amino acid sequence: CASSQGGGDRGQDSTGELFF.

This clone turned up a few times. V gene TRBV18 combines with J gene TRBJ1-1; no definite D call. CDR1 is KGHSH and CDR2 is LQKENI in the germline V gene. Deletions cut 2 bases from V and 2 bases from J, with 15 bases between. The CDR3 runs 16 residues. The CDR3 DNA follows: TGTGCCAGCTCACCAGGGTGGAGGAGACCTAACACTGAAGCTTTCTTT. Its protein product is CASSPGWRRPNTEAFF.

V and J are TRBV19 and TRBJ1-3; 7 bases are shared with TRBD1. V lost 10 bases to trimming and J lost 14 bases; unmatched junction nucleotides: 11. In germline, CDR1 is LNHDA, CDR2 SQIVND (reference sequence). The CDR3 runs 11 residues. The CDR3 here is CATKTSGQLYF. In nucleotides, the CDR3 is TGTGCCACCAAAACGTCGGGACAGTTATATTTT.

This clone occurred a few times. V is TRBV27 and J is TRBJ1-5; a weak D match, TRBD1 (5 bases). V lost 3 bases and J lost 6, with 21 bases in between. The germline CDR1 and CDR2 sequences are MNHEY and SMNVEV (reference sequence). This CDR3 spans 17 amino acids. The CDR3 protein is CASSFTNRTSGLQPQHF. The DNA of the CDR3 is TGTGCCAGCAGTTTCACAAACCGGACATCCGGGCTTCAGCCCCAGCATTTT.

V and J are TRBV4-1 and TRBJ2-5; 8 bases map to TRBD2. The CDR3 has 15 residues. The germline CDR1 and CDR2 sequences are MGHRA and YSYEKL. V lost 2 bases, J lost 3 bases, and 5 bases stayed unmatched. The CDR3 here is CASSQSGLDKETQYF. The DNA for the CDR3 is TGCGCCAGCAGCCAATCGGGACTAGACAAAGAGACCCAGTACTTC.

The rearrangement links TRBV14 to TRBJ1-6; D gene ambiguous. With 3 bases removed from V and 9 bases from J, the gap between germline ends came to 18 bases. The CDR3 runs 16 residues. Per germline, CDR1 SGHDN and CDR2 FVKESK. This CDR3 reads CASSHNRYRVRSPLHF. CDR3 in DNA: TGTGCCAGCAGCCATAACCGATACAGAGTCCGTTCACCCCTCCACTTT.

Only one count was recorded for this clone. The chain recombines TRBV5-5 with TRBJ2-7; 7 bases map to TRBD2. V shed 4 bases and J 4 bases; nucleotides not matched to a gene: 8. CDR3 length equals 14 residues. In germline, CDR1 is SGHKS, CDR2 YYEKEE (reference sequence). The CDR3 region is CASSEGRAAYEQYF. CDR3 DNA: TGTGCCAGCAGCGAAGGGAGGGCGGCATACGAGCAGTACTTC.